This T cell receptor beta chain was identified in a study of blood T cells in healthy people across ages. Findings and caveats of the study: Roughly linear age-related decline in beta diversity appeared, significant by age around 38. Compared with aged donors, long-lived donors showed fewer expanded clones, suggesting selection.

A second PCR, run for about 7 to 11 cycles, used a sample-barcoded 5' primer plus a J-beta primer mix. MiXCR was run by TCRdb on the 5' RACE reads, yielding one entry per CDR3 protein. The sample consists of under 2 million distinct CDR3 sequences, 30% to 35% of them appearing once. Samples each yielded at least 5.5 micrograms of total RNA. As regards this clonotype: Its target is not known.

CDR1 SNHLY and CDR2 FYNNEI come from the germline V gene. CDR3 length: 16 amino acids. V was pared by 3 bases and J by 2 bases, with 6 bases of the junction left unmatched. Sample: blood. The gene calls are TRBV2 and TRBJ2-5; TRBD2 agrees at 10 bases. The clonotype originates from a woman aged 25-40 years in good health. CDR3 in amino acids: CASSDGVAGGQETQYF. In DNA, the CDR3 is TGTGCCAGCAGTGATGGGGTAGCGGGGGGACAAGAGACCCAGTACTTC.